This T cell receptor beta chain was identified during a study of T cells after yellow fever vaccination. The CDR3 has 14 amino acids. Germline CDR1 LGHNA, CDR2 YSLEER. With 4 bases removed from V and 4 bases from J, the gap between germline ends came to 10 bases. This clonotype was detected only a few times. TCRdb redid the calling of the 5' RACE reads with MiXCR, one entry per CDR3 protein. The sample holds more than 350,000 distinct CDR3 sequences, 11% seen once. The source of this sequence is a young man who received the YFV17D yellow fever vaccine. The material was PBMCs, obtained on the day of the first yellow fever vaccination. The rearrangement links TRBV4-3 to TRBJ2-2; D ambiguous. The CDR3 region has the DNA TGCGCCAGCAGCCTCAGACATTTCACCGGGGAGCTGTTTTTT. This gives the protein CASSLRHFTGELFF.